These T cell receptor beta chains were read from a single sample in a study of T cell responses to AZD1222 COVID-19 vaccine. TCRdb keeps only in-frame clones here, not all; method: immunoSEQ multiplex PCR. Of some 140,000 clones in the sample, 90% were seen once. Sequencing used peripheral blood, obtained on day 0 of AZD1222 vaccination. The receptor source for this set is an adult in good health. Each CDR3 is given with its conserved first and last residue. Only part of the rows carry a size: once, few, many, or a class if the clone is expanded.

abundance: -
v_gene: TRBV5-1
j_gene: TRBJ2-1
CDR3aa: CASRTRDSVLDGYEQFF

abundance: -
v_gene: TRBV5-4
j_gene: TRBJ2-5
CDR3aa: CASSNPSGEETQYF

abundance: -
v_gene: TRBV24-1
j_gene: TRBJ2-1
CDR3aa: CATSDFTGQFF

abundance: -
v_gene: TRBV30
j_gene: TRBJ1-2
CDR3aa: CAWSRQGRGYTF

abundance: -
v_gene: TRBV7-2
j_gene: TRBJ1-5
CDR3aa: CASSSQGSPQHF

abundance: -
v_gene: TRBV9
j_gene: TRBJ1-1
CDR3aa: CASSVVRGSNTEAFF

abundance: once
v_gene: TRBV5-1
j_gene: TRBJ2-7
CDR3aa: CASSPLAGGRDEQYF

abundance: -
v_gene: TRBV12-3/TRBV12-4
j_gene: TRBJ2-7
CDR3aa: CASSLARGGEQYF

abundance: -
v_gene: TRBV30
j_gene: TRBJ1-2
CDR3aa: CAHQDGTAYGYTF

abundance: -
v_gene: TRBV12-3/TRBV12-4
j_gene: TRBJ1-1
CDR3aa: CASSSGWAEAFF

abundance: -
v_gene: TRBV21-1
j_gene: TRBJ1-6
CDR3aa: CASSKAGGPYNSPLHF

abundance: -
v_gene: TRBV5-1
j_gene: TRBJ2-7
CDR3aa: CASSSTGGPPSYEQYF

abundance: once
v_gene: TRBV11-3
j_gene: TRBJ1-1
CDR3aa: CASSLFSAAFF

abundance: -
v_gene: TRBV5-1
j_gene: TRBJ1-3
CDR3aa: CASSYGQASSGNTIYF

abundance: -
v_gene: TRBV30
j_gene: TRBJ1-4
CDR3aa: CAWSTGREGEKLFF

abundance: -
v_gene: TRBV6-6
j_gene: TRBJ2-2
CDR3aa: CASSRETQTGQNTGELFF

abundance: once
v_gene: TRBV2
j_gene: TRBJ2-3
CDR3aa: CASSVVTDTQYF

abundance: -
v_gene: TRBV7-9
j_gene: TRBJ1-1
CDR3aa: CASRTPGQGSEAFF

abundance: -
v_gene: TRBV21-1
j_gene: TRBJ1-1
CDR3aa: CASSKWVEEPTDTEAFF

abundance: -
v_gene: TRBV27
j_gene: TRBJ1-5
CDR3aa: CASSLLGGNNQPQHF

abundance: -
v_gene: TRBV6-2/TRBV6-3
j_gene: TRBJ2-1
CDR3aa: CASSYSRLDSFYNEQFF

abundance: -
v_gene: TRBV24-1
j_gene: TRBJ1-2
CDR3aa: CATSDLGTSSSGYTF

abundance: -
v_gene: TRBV4-1
j_gene: TRBJ2-5
CDR3aa: CASSQDPPGGGETQYF

abundance: once
v_gene: TRBV27
j_gene: TRBJ1-3
CDR3aa: CASGERRAVSGNTIYF

abundance: -
v_gene: TRBV14
j_gene: TRBJ2-3
CDR3aa: CASSQELRGDTDTQYF

abundance: -
v_gene: TRBV6-5
j_gene: TRBJ1-1
CDR3aa: CASNRDTPPEAFF

abundance: -
v_gene: TRBV5-1
j_gene: TRBJ2-5
CDR3aa: CASSLGPGTQTQYF

abundance: -
v_gene: TRBV7-9
j_gene: TRBJ2-1
CDR3aa: CASRAPGLADNEQFF

abundance: -
v_gene: TRBV5-1
j_gene: TRBJ2-7
CDR3aa: CASSSTGTEQYF

abundance: -
v_gene: TRBV24-1
j_gene: TRBJ2-1
CDR3aa: CATSEDGTVNEQFF

abundance: -
v_gene: TRBV28
j_gene: TRBJ1-2
CDR3aa: CASSSGQGALGYGYTF

abundance: -
v_gene: TRBV10-2
j_gene: TRBJ2-7
CDR3aa: CASTGTSGAYEQYF

abundance: -
v_gene: TRBV18
j_gene: TRBJ2-7
CDR3aa: CASRGGASFYEQYF

abundance: -
v_gene: TRBV21-1
j_gene: TRBJ1-1
CDR3aa: CASSKLGATEAFF

abundance: -
v_gene: TRBV7-3
j_gene: TRBJ2-3
CDR3aa: CASSSGGPPNTQYF

abundance: -
v_gene: TRBV24-1
j_gene: TRBJ1-1
CDR3aa: CATSDEGTAKAFF

abundance: once
v_gene: TRBV28
j_gene: TRBJ1-1
CDR3aa: CASSPGPNTEAFF

abundance: few
v_gene: TRBV2
j_gene: TRBJ1-2
CDR3aa: CASLPAPRTRSRF

abundance: -
v_gene: TRBV30
j_gene: TRBJ2-5
CDR3aa: CAWSARTGVQETQYF

abundance: -
v_gene: TRBV7-8
j_gene: TRBJ1-2
CDR3aa: CASSWQGTINYGYTF

abundance: -
v_gene: TRBV4-3
j_gene: TRBJ1-5
CDR3aa: CASSQDGRSQPQHF

abundance: -
v_gene: TRBV6-5
j_gene: TRBJ1-6
CDR3aa: CASSYRGRSPLHF

abundance: -
v_gene: TRBV19
j_gene: TRBJ1-3
CDR3aa: CASGRDSSFSGNTIYF

abundance: -
v_gene: TRBV6-6
j_gene: TRBJ2-1
CDR3aa: CASSRDSYNEQFF

abundance: -
v_gene: TRBV3-1/TRBV3-2
j_gene: TRBJ1-5
CDR3aa: CASSQEPTNTLAGGYQPQHF